This TCR beta chain was sequenced in a study of cytomegalovirus exposure and HLA in healthy donors. Germline V gene lookup returns CDR1 WSHSY and CDR2 SAAADI. V was pared by 6 bases and J by 4 bases, with 6 bases of the junction left unmatched. This CDR3 comprises 16 residues. PCR involved 60 Vbeta and 13 Jbeta primers. This table comes from immunoSEQ multiplex PCR, and its TCRdb copy is limited to in-frame clones, with some not included. The table records 50,000 or so clones, around 74% of them present only once. Sequenced sample: PBMCs. The chain carries TRBV10-2 and TRBJ2-2, with 12 bases lining up with TRBD2. This clonotype originated in a man aged 30 to 39 in good health and CMV-seronegative. Here the CDR3 reads CASSPTSGRFTGELFF. The CDR3 coding sequence is TGCGCCAGCAGCCCTACTAGCGGGAGGTTCACCGGGGAGCTGTTTTTT.